This T cell receptor (beta chain) appears in the sequencing data of a study of Ad26.COV2.S vaccination and SARS-CoV-2 variants. TCRdb's table, derived via immunoSEQ multiplex PCR, lists solely in-frame clones and lacks some. Here the sample spans approximately 350,000 clones, roughly 80% being singletons. Treatment given: some 20 received Ad26.COV2.S at low or high dose, single or two shots; 5 received placebo; per-sample allocation not given. Each sample was drawn 63 days after the first injection (of vaccine or placebo). This CDR3 spans 15 amino acids. V was pared by 6 bases and J by 5 bases, with 20 bases between. CDR1 is MNHEY and CDR2 is SMNVEV in the germline V gene (reference sequence).

The sample here was peripheral blood, taken in a trial of Ad26.COV2.S vaccine versus placebo. The rearrangement links TRBV27 to TRBJ2-7; the D gene is possibly TRBD2 (5 bases). The sequence came from a person aged 18 to 59 who received the Ad26.COV2.S COVID-19 vaccine or a placebo. This chain's CDR3 is CASSLLYGDYDEQYF. In DNA, the CDR3 is TGTGCCAGCAGCCTATTATACGGGGATTACGACGAGCAGTACTTC.